A single sample gave rise to the 3 T cell receptor beta chains below, sequenced in a study of OX40 agonist ivuxolimab in advanced cancers. Some clones are missing from TCRdb's copy, which holds only in-frame ones; the method was immunoSEQ multiplex PCR. The sample has about 69,000 clones; roughly nine tenths are singletons. The sample was CD4+ or CD8+ T cells sorted from blood, taken in a trial of the OX40 agonist ivuxolimab. The receptors were gathered from an adult with an advanced solid tumor such as melanoma, head and neck, liver or kidney cancer.

V gene TRBV9 combines with J gene TRBJ2-7; D might be TRBD1 (5 bases). The CDR3 runs 14 residues. Germline CDR1 is SGDLS and CDR2 is YYNGEE. Trimming cost V 5 bases and J 6 bases, with 18 bases left between them. The CDR3: CASSLGVMPVEQYF. In DNA form, the CDR3 reads TGTGCCAGCAGTCTAGGGGTCATGCCTGTCGAGCAGTACTTC.

V is TRBV7-6 and J is TRBJ1-1; the D is unclear. V was trimmed by 1 base and J by 3 bases, leaving 6 bases between them. Germline V gives CDR1 SGHVS, CDR2 FNYEAQ. The CDR3 is made up of 13 amino acids. The CDR3 sequence is CASSLGEYTEAFF. The CDR3 DNA follows: TGTGCCAGCAGCTTAGGAGAGTACACTGAAGCTTTCTTT.

The rearrangement links TRBV13 to TRBJ1-2; 7 nucleotides line up with TRBD1. This CDR3 contains 12 residues. The germline V gene has CDR1 PRHDT and CDR2 FYEKMQ (reference sequence). V lost 0 bases and J lost 10; bases outside the gene matches: 2. Here the CDR3 DNA reads TGTGCCAGCAGCTTAGGTAGGGGGCCCTACACCTTC. Its protein product is CASSLGRGPYTF.